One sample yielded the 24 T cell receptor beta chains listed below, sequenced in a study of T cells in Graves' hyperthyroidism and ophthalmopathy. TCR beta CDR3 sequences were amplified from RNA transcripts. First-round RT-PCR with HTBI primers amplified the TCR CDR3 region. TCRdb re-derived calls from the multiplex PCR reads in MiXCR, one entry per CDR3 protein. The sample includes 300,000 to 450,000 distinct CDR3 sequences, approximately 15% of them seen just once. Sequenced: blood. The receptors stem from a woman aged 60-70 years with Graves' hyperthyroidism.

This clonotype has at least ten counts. The CDR3 reads CASSQAAPAKNIQYF. For the CDR3, the DNA is TGTGCCAGCAGCCAAGCTGCCCCGGCCAAAAACATTCAGTACTTC. The chain combines TRBV3-1 with TRBJ2-4; D ambiguous. The CDR3 runs to 15 residues. Germline loops: CDR1 LGHDT, CDR2 YNNKEL (reference sequence). V was cut by 1 base and J by 1 base, with 8 bases left in between.

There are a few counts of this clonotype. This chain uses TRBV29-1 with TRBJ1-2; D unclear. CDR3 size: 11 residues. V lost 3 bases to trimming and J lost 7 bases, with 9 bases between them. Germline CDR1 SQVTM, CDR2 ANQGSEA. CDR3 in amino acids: CSVESGSGYTF. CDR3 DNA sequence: TGCAGCGTTGAGTCGGGGTCTGGCTACACCTTC.

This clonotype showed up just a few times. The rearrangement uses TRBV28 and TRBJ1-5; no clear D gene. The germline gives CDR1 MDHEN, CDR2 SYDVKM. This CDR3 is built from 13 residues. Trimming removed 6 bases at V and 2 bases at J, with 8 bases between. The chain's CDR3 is CASRREGNQPQHF. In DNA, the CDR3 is TGTGCCAGCAGAAGGGAAGGCAATCAGCCCCAGCATTTT.

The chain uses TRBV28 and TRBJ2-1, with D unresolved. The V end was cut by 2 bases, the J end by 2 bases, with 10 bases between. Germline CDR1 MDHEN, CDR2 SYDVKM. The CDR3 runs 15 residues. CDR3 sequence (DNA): TGTGCCAGCAGTTTAGATGGCAGTACCTACAATGAGCAGTTCTTC. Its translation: CASSLDGSTYNEQFF.

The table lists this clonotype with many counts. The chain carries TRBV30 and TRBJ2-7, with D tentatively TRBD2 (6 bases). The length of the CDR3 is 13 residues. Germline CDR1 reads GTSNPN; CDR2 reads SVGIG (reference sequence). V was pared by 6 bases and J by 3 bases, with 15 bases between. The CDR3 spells CACDNGGLYEQYF. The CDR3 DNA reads TGTGCCTGCGATAATGGGGGACTCTACGAGCAGTACTTC.

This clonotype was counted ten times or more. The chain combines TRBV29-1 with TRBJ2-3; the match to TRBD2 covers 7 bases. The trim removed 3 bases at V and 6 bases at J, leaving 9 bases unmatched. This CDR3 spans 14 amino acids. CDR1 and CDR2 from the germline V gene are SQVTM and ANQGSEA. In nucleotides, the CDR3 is TGCAGCGTTGATCGGAGCGGGATGGGCGATACGCAGTATTTT. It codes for CSVDRSGMGDTQYF.

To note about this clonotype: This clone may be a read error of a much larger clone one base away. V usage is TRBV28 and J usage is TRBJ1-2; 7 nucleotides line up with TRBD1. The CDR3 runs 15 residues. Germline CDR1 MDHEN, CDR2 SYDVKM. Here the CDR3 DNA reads TGTGCCAGCAGACCCTCGGACAGGTTCAACTATGGCTGCACCTTC. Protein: CASRPSDRFNYGCTF.

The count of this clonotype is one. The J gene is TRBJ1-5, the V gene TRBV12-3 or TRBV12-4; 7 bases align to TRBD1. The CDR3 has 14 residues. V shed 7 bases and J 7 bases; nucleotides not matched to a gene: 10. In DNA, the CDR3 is TGTGCCAGCACTCGAACAGGGGCGAGGCAGCCCCAGCATTTT. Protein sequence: CASTRTGARQPQHF.

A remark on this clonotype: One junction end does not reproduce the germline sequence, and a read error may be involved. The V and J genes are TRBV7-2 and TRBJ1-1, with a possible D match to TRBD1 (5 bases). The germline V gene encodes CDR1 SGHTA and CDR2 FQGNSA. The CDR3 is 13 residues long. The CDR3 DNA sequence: TGTGCCAGCAGTTGGACATTGAACACTGAAGCTCTCTTT. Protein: CASSWTLNTEALF.

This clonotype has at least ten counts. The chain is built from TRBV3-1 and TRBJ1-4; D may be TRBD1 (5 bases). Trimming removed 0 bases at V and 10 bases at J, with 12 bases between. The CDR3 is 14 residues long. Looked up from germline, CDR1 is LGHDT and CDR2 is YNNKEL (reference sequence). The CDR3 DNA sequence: TGTGCCAGCAGCCAAGATATTGGGGGACGAAAACTGTTTTTT. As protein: CASSQDIGGRKLFF.

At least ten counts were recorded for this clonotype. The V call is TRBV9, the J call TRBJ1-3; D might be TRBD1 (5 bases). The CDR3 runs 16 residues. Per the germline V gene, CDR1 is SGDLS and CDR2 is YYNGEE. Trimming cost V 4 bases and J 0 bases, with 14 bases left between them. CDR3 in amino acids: CASSPGRDLSGNTIYF. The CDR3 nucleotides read TGTGCCAGCAGCCCCGGGAGGGACCTCTCTGGAAACACCATATATTTT.

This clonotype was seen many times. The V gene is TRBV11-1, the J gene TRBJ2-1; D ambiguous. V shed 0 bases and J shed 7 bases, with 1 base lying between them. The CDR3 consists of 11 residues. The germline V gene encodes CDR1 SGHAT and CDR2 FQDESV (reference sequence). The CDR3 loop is CASSLANEQFF. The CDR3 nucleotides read TGTGCCAGCAGCTTAGCGAATGAGCAGTTCTTC.

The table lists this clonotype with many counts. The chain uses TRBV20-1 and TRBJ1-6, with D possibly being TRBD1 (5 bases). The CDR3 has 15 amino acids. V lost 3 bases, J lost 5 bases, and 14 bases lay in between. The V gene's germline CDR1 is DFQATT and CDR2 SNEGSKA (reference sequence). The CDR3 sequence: CSASFRAGNNSPLHF. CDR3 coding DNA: TGCAGTGCTAGTTTCCGGGCAGGGAATAATTCACCCCTCCACTTT.

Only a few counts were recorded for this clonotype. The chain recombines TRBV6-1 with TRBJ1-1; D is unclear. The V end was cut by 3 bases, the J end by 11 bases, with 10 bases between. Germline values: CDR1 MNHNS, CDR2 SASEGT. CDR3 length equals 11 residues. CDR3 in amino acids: CASSEAGFAFF. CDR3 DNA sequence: TGTGCCAGCAGTGAGGCGGGGTTTGCTTTCTTT.

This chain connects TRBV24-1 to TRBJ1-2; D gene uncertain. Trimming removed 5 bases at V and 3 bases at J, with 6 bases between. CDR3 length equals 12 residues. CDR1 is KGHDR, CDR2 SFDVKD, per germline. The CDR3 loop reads CATSATYYGYTF. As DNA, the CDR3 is TGTGCCACCAGTGCGACCTACTATGGCTACACCTTC.

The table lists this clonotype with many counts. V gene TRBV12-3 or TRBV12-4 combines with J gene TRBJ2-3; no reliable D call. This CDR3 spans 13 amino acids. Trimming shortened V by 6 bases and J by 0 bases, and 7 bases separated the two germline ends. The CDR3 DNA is TGTGCCAGCAGACCCGGAAGCACAGATACGCAGTATTTT. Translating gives CASRPGSTDTQYF.

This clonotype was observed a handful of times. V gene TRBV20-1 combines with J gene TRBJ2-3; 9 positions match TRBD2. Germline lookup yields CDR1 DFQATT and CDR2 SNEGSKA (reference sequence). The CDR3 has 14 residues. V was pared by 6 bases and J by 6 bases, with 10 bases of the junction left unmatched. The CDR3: CSASSGSSLDTQYF. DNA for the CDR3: TGCAGTGCCAGTAGCGGGAGCAGCCTGGATACGCAGTATTTT.

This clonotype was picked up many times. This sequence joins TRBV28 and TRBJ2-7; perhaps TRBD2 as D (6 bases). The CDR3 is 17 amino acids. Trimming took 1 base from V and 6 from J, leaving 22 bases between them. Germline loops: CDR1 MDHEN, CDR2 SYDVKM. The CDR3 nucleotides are TGTGCCAGCAGTTTATCTGGGAGCGGGCGCCCAAGGGGCGAGCAGTACTTC. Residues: CASSLSGSGRPRGEQYF.

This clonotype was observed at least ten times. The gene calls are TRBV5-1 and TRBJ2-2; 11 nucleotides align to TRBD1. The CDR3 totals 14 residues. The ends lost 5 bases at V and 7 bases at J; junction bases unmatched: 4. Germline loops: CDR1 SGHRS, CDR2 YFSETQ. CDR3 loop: CASRDRGQGGELFF. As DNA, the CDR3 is TGCGCCAGCAGGGACAGGGGGCAAGGCGGGGAGCTGTTTTTT.

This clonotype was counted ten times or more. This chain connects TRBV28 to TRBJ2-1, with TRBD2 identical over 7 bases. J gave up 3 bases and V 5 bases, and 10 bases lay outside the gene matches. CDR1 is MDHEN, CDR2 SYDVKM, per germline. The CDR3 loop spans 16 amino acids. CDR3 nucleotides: TGTGCCAGCAGTACCGAAGGACTAGGGTACTACAATGAGCAGTTCTTC. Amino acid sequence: CASSTEGLGYYNEQFF.

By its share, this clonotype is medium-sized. Here the CDR3 reads CASSLESGNTIYF. CDR3 coding DNA: TGTGCCAGCAGCTTGGAAAGTGGAAACACCATATATTTT. The J gene is TRBJ1-3, the V gene TRBV11-2; the D is unclear. Germline CDR1 and CDR2: SGHAT and FQNNGV. Trimming cost V 3 bases and J 3 bases, with 6 bases left between them. This CDR3 has 13 residues. Looking up the rest from reference TRBV11-2 and TRBJ1-3 gives the full variable domain: EAGVAQSPRYKIIEKRQSVAFWCNPISGHATLYWYQQILGQGPKLLIQFQNNGVVDDSQLPKDRFSAERLKGVDSTLKIQPAKLEDSAVYLCASSLESGNTIYFGEGSWLTVV.

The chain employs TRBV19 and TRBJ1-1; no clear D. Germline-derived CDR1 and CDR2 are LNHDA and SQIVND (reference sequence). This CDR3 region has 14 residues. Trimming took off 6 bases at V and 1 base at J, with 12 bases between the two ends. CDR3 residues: CASRSGLRNTEAFF. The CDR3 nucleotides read TGTGCCAGTAGATCAGGACTGAGGAACACTGAAGCTTTCTTT.

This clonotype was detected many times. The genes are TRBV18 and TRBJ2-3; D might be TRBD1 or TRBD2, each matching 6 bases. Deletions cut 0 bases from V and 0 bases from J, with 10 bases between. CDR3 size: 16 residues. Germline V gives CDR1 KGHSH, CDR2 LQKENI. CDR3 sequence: CASSPPSGASTDTQYF. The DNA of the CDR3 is TGTGCCAGCTCACCACCGTCGGGGGCCAGCACAGATACGCAGTATTTT. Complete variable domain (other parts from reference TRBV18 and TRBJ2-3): NAGVMQNPRHLVRRRGQEARLRCSPMKGHSHVYWYRQLPEEGLKFMVYLQKENIIDESGMPKERFSAEFPKEGPSILRIQQVVRGDSAAYFCASSPPSGASTDTQYFGPGTRLTVL.

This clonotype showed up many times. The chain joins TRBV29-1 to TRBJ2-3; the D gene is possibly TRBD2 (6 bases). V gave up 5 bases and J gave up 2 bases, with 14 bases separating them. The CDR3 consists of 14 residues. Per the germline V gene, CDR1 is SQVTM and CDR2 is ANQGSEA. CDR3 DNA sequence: TGCAGCGTTCGGGCTAGCGTGGCCACAGATACGCAGTATTTT. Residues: CSVRASVATDTQYF.